The clone carrying this T cell receptor (beta chain) was detected many times. The antigen is undetermined. This record belongs to a study of Graves' ophthalmopathy and Graves' hyperthyroidism. Findings of the study overall: Most expanded clonotypes from thyroid (those above 0.001 frequency) were also found in blood. The model reached about 66% sensitivity and approximately 72% specificity for predicting ophthalmopathy progression.

Transcripts of RNA were the source for amplifying TCR beta CDR3 regions. The first round was an RT-PCR with HTBI primers, and the second round was a multiplex PCR. TCRdb reprocessed the multiplex PCR reads with MiXCR, giving one entry per CDR3 protein. The sample yields 400,000 to 500,000 distinct CDR3 sequences, about 21% seen once. CDR1 is DFQATT, CDR2 SNEGSKA, per germline (reference sequence). The CDR3 contains 15 residues. V gave up 1 base and J gave up 0 bases; unmatched junction bases: 5. The rearrangement links TRBV20-1 to TRBJ1-1; TRBD1 agrees at 7 bases. This receptor was obtained from a young woman with stable Graves' hyperthyroidism. The sequenced sample was peripheral blood. This CDR3 is CSARVNRGLNTEAFF. The DNA of the CDR3 is TGCAGTGCTAGAGTAAACAGGGGTCTGAACACTGAAGCTTTCTTT.